This T cell receptor beta chain was documented in a study of control samples from healthy donors and cancer patients. The V gene lost 3 bases and the J gene lost 0 bases, with 6 bases spanning the gap. The CDR3 covers 14 residues. Germline CDR1 KGHSY, CDR2 FQNENV. Produced via immunoSEQ multiplex PCR; TCRdb's table is partial and in-frame only. The sample records tens of thousands of clones, roughly nine tenths being singletons. The receptor was isolated from a man between 60 and 75 years old with colorectal cancer. The sequenced sample consisted of PBMCs. This chain links TRBV16 with TRBJ1-3; D ambiguous. The CDR3 DNA reads as TGTGCCAGCAGCCAGCAATTCTCTGGAAACACCATATATTTT. Amino acid sequence: CASSQQFSGNTIYF.